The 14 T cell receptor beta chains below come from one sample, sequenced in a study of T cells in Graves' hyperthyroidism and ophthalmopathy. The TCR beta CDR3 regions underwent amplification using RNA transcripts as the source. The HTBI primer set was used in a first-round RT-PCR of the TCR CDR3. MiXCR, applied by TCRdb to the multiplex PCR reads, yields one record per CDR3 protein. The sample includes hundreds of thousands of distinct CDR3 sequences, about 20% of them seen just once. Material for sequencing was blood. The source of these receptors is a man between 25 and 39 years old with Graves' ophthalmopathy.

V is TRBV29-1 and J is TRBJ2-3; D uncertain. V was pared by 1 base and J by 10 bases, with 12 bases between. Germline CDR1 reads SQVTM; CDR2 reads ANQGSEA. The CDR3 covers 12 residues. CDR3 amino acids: CSVEGSPQAQYF. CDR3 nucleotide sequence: TGCAGCGTTGAAGGGAGTCCCCAGGCGCAGTATTTT.

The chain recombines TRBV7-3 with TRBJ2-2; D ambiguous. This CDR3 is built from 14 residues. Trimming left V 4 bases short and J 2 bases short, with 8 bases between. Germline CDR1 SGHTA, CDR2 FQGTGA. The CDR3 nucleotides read TGTGCCAGCAGCTCCGCACCTAACACCGGGGAGCTGTTTTTT. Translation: CASSSAPNTGELFF.

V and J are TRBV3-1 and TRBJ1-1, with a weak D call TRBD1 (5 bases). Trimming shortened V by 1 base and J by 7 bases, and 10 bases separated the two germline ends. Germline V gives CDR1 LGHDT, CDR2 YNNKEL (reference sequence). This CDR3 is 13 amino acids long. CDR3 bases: TGTGCCAGCAGCCAAGGAGGGGTAGGTGAAGCTTTCTTT. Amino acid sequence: CASSQGGVGEAFF.

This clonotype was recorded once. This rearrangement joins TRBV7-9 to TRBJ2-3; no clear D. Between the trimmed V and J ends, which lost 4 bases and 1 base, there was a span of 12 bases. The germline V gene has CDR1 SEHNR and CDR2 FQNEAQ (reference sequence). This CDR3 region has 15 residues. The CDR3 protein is CASSYPGSRTDTQYF. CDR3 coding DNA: TGTGCCAGCAGCTACCCGGGCTCCCGCACAGATACGCAGTATTTT.

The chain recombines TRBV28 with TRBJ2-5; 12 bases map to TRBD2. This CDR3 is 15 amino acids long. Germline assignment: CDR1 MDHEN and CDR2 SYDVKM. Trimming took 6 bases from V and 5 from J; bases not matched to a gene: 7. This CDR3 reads CASRILAGGHETQYF. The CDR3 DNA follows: TGTGCCAGCAGGATCCTAGCGGGAGGGCATGAGACCCAGTACTTC.

The CDR3 protein is CATFTGDGANVLTF. CDR3 sequence (DNA): TGTGCCACCTTTACAGGGGACGGGGCCAACGTCCTGACTTTC. The V and J genes are TRBV7-8 and TRBJ2-6; 7 positions agree with TRBD1. Germline CDR1 and CDR2: SGHVS and FQNEAQ. This CDR3 has 14 amino acids. The V and J ends lost 10 bases and 4 bases, in that order; junction bases with no gene match: 7.

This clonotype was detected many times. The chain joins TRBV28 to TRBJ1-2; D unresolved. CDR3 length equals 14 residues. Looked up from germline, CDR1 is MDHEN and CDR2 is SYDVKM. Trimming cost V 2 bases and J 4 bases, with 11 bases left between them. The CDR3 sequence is CASSLIRRGYGYTF. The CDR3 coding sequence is TGTGCCAGCAGTTTAATTCGGCGCGGCTATGGCTACACCTTC.

The CDR3 loop is CASSENGVVYNEQFF. CDR3 DNA sequence: TGTGCCAGCAGTGAGAACGGGGTGGTTTACAATGAGCAGTTCTTC. J is TRBJ2-1 and V is TRBV2; D is possibly TRBD2 (5 bases). The CDR3 covers 15 residues. Deletions cut 3 bases from V and 4 bases from J, with 13 bases between. The germline CDR1 and CDR2 sequences are SNHLY and FYNNEI. Looking up the rest from reference TRBV2 and TRBJ2-1 gives the full variable domain: EPEVTQTPSHQVTQMGQEVILRCVPISNHLYFYWYRQILGQKVEFLVSFYNNEISEKSEIFDDQFSVERPDGSNFTLKIRSTKLEDSAMYFCASSENGVVYNEQFFGPGTRLTVL.

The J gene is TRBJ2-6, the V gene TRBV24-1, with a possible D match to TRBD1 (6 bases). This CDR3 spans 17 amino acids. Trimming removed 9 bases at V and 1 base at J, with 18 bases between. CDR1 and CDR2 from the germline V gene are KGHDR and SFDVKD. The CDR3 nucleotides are TGTGCCACCGGTTCGGCACAGGGAAGGTCTGGGGCCAACGTCCTGACTTTC. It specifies CATGSAQGRSGANVLTF.

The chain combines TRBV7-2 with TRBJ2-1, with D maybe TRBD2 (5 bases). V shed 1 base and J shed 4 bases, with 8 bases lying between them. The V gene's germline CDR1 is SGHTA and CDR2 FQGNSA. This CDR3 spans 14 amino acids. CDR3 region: CASSLDGEYNEQFF. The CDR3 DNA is TGTGCCAGCAGCTTAGACGGGGAGTACAATGAGCAGTTCTTC.

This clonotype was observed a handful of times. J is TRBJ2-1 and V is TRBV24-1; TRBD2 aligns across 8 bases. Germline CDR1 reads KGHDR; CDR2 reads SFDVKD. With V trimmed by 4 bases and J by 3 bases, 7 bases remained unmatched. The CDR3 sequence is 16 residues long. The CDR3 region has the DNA TGTGCCACCAGTGACCACGGGACTAGGAACTACAATGAGCAGTTCTTC. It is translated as CATSDHGTRNYNEQFF.

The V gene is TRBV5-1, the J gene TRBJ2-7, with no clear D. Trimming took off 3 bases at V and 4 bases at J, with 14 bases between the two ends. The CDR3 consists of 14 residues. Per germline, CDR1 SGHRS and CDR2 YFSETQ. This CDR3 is CASSSPAEKYEQYF. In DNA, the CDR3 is TGCGCCAGCAGCTCCCCCGCCGAGAAGTACGAGCAGTACTTC.

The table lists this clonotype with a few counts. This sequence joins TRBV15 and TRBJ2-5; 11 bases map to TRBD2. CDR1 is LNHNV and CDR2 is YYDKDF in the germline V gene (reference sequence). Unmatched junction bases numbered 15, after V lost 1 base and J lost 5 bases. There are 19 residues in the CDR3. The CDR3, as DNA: TGTGCCACCAGCAGAGGGGTACTAGCGGGAGCACTCACAAAGGAGACCCAGTACTTC. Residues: CATSRGVLAGALTKETQYF.

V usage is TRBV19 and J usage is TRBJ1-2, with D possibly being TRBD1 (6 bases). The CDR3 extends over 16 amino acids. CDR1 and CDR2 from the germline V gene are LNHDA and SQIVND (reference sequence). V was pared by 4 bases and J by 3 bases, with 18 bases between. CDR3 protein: CASSTRTELRDYGYTF. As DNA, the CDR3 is TGTGCCAGTAGTACCCGGACAGAACTTCGGGACTATGGCTACACCTTC.